This T cell receptor (beta chain) was documented in a study of control samples from healthy donors and cancer patients. Sequenced by immunoSEQ multiplex PCR; TCRdb stores in-frame clones only, minus some. This sample has more than 95,000 clones, with 75% to 90% found just once. The V gene lost 1 base and the J gene lost 6 bases, with 20 bases spanning the gap. Germline CDR1 reads KGHSH; CDR2 reads LQKENI. This CDR3 is 17 amino acids long. Sequencing input: PBMCs. This chain uses TRBV18 with TRBJ2-3; D perhaps matches TRBD2 (6 bases). The clonotype comes from a man between 60 and 75 years old with lung cancer. In DNA form, the CDR3 reads TGTGCCAGCTCACCACTCGCGACTAGTGGGGGTTGGGATACGCAGTATTTT. Protein sequence: CASSPLATSGGWDTQYF.